Below, 27 T cell receptor beta chains from the same sample are listed, as sequenced in a study of shared T cell receptors in the human thymus. Profiling relied on immunoSEQ multiplex PCR, and the TCRdb table lists in-frame clones only, not all of them. In the table there are 630,000 or so clones, approximately 87% of which are singletons. A further study also used this sample, focusing on human thymus T cells.

Sequences were obtained from thymocytes. All receptors come from a boy under three years old with a congenital heart defect.

The V and J genes are TRBV25-1 and TRBJ2-3; possibly TRBD2 for D (5 bases). Germline CDR1 reads MGHDK; CDR2 reads SYGVNS. There are 14 residues in the CDR3. Trimming left V 6 bases short and J 7 bases short, with 17 bases between. CDR3 amino acids: CASRSAPGVNTQYF. The DNA of the CDR3 is TGTGCCAGCAGATCGGCCCCCGGGGTAAATACGCAGTATTTT.

This clone has only a few counts. V and J are TRBV2 and TRBJ1-5; 10 bases align to TRBD1. The V gene end was trimmed by 6 bases and the J gene end by 4 bases; junction bases not matched to a gene: 6. This CDR3 spans 15 amino acids. Germline V gene data show CDR1 as SNHLY and CDR2 as FYNNEI. The CDR3 nucleotides are TGTGCCAGCAGAGCCGGACAGGGGGGAAATCAGCCCCAGCATTTT. As protein: CASRAGQGGNQPQHF.

In DNA form, the CDR3 reads TGTGCCAGCAGCTCTAAACAGCTGCAAATACAATCGCCCCAGCATTTT. Amino acids: CASSSKQLQIQSPQHF. The chain couples TRBV28 to TRBJ1-5; D remains unclear. The CDR3 has 16 amino acids. Trimming removed 6 bases at V and 9 bases at J, with 24 bases between. Germline V gene sequence: CDR1 MDHEN, CDR2 SYDVKM.

The CDR3 region is CASSQVSSRTGAEETQYF. For the CDR3, the DNA is TGCGCCAGCAGCCAAGTGTCTAGCCGGACAGGGGCGGAAGAGACCCAGTACTTC. The chain uses TRBV4-1 and TRBJ2-5; 9 bases fit TRBD1. The CDR3 extends over 18 amino acids. V trimming: 1 base; J trimming: 3 bases; junction bases outside the gene matches: 12. The germline CDR1 and CDR2 sequences are MGHRA and YSYEKL.

This clone has only a few counts. The chain carries TRBV7-9 and TRBJ1-1; D gene uncertain. CDR3 length equals 13 residues. CDR1 SEHNR and CDR2 FQNEAQ come from the germline V gene (reference sequence). V was trimmed by 3 bases and J by 3 bases, leaving 8 bases between them. CDR3 sequence: CASSFNGHTEAFF. CDR3 bases: TGTGCCAGCAGCTTCAATGGGCACACTGAAGCTTTCTTT.

This chain links TRBV15 with TRBJ1-5; tentatively, D is TRBD1 (6 bases). Germline assignment: CDR1 LNHNV and CDR2 YYDKDF (reference sequence). V was trimmed by 5 bases and J by 3 bases, leaving 20 bases between them. CDR3 size: 17 residues. CDR3 DNA: TGTGCCACCAGCGACTACAGGGAAGAGAGGATCAATCAGCCCCAGCATTTT. Translating gives CATSDYREERINQPQHF.

The gene calls are TRBV5-1 and TRBJ1-2; unclear D gene. Germline loops: CDR1 SGHRS, CDR2 YFSETQ. This CDR3 contains 12 residues. Trimming left V 2 bases short and J 6 bases short, with 8 bases between. The CDR3 DNA is TGCGCCAGCAGCTTTGAGAGGGATGGCTACACCTTC. It is translated as CASSFERDGYTF. The whole variable domain, remainder taken from reference TRBV5-1 and TRBJ1-2, is KAGVTQTPRYLIKTRGQQVTLSCSPISGHRSVSWYQQTPGQGLQFLFEYFSETQRNKGNFPGRFSGRQFSNSRSEMNVSTLELGDSALYLCASSFERDGYTFGSGTRLTVV.

The chain joins TRBV7-6 to TRBJ2-1; D is possibly TRBD2 (5 bases). Germline lookup yields CDR1 SGHVS and CDR2 FNYEAQ. This CDR3 is 15 amino acids long. V was shortened by 5 bases and J by 9 bases, with 20 bases between the two germline ends. As DNA, the CDR3 is TGTGCCAGCAGCCCAGCCCCTCTAGCAATGGGTGAGCAGTTCTTC. Protein product: CASSPAPLAMGEQFF.

The rearrangement links TRBV9 to TRBJ2-1, with 9 positions matching TRBD1. V was clipped by 4 bases and J by 8 bases; unmatched bases: 19. CDR3 length equals 18 residues. Germline CDR1 SGDLS, CDR2 YYNGEE. The chain's CDR3 is CASSPRDRVNSREYEQFF. CDR3 sequence (DNA): TGTGCCAGCAGCCCGAGGGACAGGGTGAATAGCAGGGAATATGAGCAGTTCTTC.

V usage is TRBV7-9 and J usage is TRBJ1-1; 12 bases are shared with TRBD1. J lost 3 bases, V lost 4 bases, and 9 bases had no gene match. The CDR3 length is 17 residues. Germline-derived CDR1 and CDR2 are SEHNR and FQNEAQ (reference sequence). The CDR3 DNA reads TGTGCCAGCAGCTCCGGGACAGGGGGCTCAGAGGACACTGAAGCTTTCTTT. Amino acid sequence: CASSSGTGGSEDTEAFF.

V gene TRBV5-6 combines with J gene TRBJ1-4, with 10 bases aligning to TRBD1. The germline CDR1 and CDR2 sequences are SGHDT and YYEEEE. Trimming took 7 bases from V and 8 from J; bases not matched to a gene: 8. The CDR3 loop spans 14 amino acids. CDR3 coding DNA: TGTGCCAGCGGTCGACAGGGGGCCGGGGAAAAACTGTTTTTT. It codes for CASGRQGAGEKLFF.

The V gene is TRBV28, the J gene TRBJ2-3; D ambiguous. Germline V gene sequence: CDR1 MDHEN, CDR2 SYDVKM. This CDR3 is built from 16 residues. V dropped 2 bases and J dropped 4 bases, with 16 bases sitting between them. This chain's CDR3 is CASSLGASGWSDTQYF. The DNA for the CDR3 is TGTGCCAGCAGTTTAGGTGCTTCGGGTTGGTCAGATACGCAGTATTTT.

The V gene is TRBV7-6, the J gene TRBJ2-2, with 10 bases identical to TRBD1. V lost 5 bases and J lost 10; bases outside the gene matches: 10. The CDR3 loop spans 15 amino acids. Germline lookup yields CDR1 SGHVS and CDR2 FNYEAQ. The CDR3 sequence: CASSPKGQGNEELFF. In nucleotides, the CDR3 is TGTGCCAGCAGCCCAAAGGGACAGGGGAACGAGGAGCTGTTTTTT.

This clone has just a few counts. V usage is TRBV11-2 and J usage is TRBJ1-4, with TRBD1 identical over 7 bases. Germline V gene lookup returns CDR1 SGHAT and CDR2 FQNNGV. After removal of 3 bases from V and 0 bases from J, the junction contained 1 base not matched to a gene. This CDR3 has 15 residues. CDR3 nucleotide sequence: TGTGCCAGCAGCTTGGGGACAGCAACTAATGAAAAACTGTTTTTT. Its protein is CASSLGTATNEKLFF.

V is TRBV25-1 and J is TRBJ1-6, with TRBD1 identical over 8 bases. This CDR3 spans 15 amino acids. Unmatched junction bases numbered 8, after V lost 7 bases and J lost 6 bases. The germline V gene encodes CDR1 MGHDK and CDR2 SYGVNS. CDR3 amino acids: CASIEDRASNSPLHF. In nucleotides, the CDR3 is TGTGCCAGCATCGAGGACAGGGCTAGTAATTCACCCCTCCACTTT.

The chain carries TRBV7-9 and TRBJ2-1; 12 bases align to TRBD2. With 5 bases clipped from V and 7 bases from J, the junction kept 9 bases outside the gene matches. The CDR3 is made up of 16 amino acids. In germline, CDR1 is SEHNR, CDR2 FQNEAQ (reference sequence). The CDR3 protein is CASSPRGTSGSNEQFF. The CDR3 region has the DNA TGTGCCAGCAGCCCCCGCGGGACTAGCGGGTCGAATGAGCAGTTCTTC. The full variable domain, completed using reference TRBV7-9 and TRBJ2-1, is DTGVSQNPRHKITKRGQNVTFRCDPISEHNRLYWYRQTLGQGPEFLTYFQNEAQLEKSRLLSDRFSAERPKGSFSTLEIQRTEQGDSAMYLCASSPRGTSGSNEQFFGPGTRLTVL.

The chain is built from TRBV19 and TRBJ1-2; 9 bases line up with TRBD1. Germline V gene lookup returns CDR1 LNHDA and CDR2 SQIVND (reference sequence). The CDR3 is 15 residues long. V lost 3 bases, J lost 6 bases, and 8 bases stayed unmatched. This CDR3 is CASSIHRGRVDGYTF. The CDR3 bases are TGTGCCAGTAGTATCCACAGGGGGCGGGTTGATGGCTACACCTTC.

This chain connects TRBV13 to TRBJ2-1; TRBD2 might be the D (5 bases). Germline V CDR1 and CDR2: PRHDT, FYEKMQ (reference sequence). The V gene lost 4 bases and the J gene lost 8 bases, with 6 bases spanning the gap. The CDR3 is made up of 11 amino acids. The CDR3 protein is CASSSGYEQFF. Written as DNA, the CDR3 is TGTGCCAGCAGCTCGGGGTATGAGCAGTTCTTC.

The CDR3 here is CAISESRKGGTPNTGELFF. The DNA of the CDR3 is TGTGCCATCAGTGAGTCTCGGAAGGGGGGGACCCCGAACACCGGGGAGCTGTTTTTT. The rearrangement uses TRBV10-3 and TRBJ2-2; D perhaps matches TRBD2 (7 bases). The germline V gene has CDR1 ENHRY and CDR2 SYGVKD. The CDR3 length is 19 residues. V shed 0 bases and J shed 0 bases, with 17 bases lying between them.

The rearrangement uses TRBV18 and TRBJ1-2; 10 bases are shared with TRBD1. Germline V gene data show CDR1 as KGHSH and CDR2 as LQKENI. The CDR3 is 14 amino acids. The trim removed 2 bases at V and 5 bases at J, leaving 2 bases unmatched. CDR3 protein: CASSPGTGEYGYTF. DNA of the CDR3: TGTGCCAGCTCACCAGGGACAGGGGAGTATGGCTACACCTTC.

The chain combines TRBV5-1 with TRBJ1-6, with TRBD1 identical over 7 bases. The J segment lost 14 bases and the V segment lost 7 bases, leaving 21 bases of the junction unmatched. The CDR3 is 16 amino acids. Germline V gene data show CDR1 as SGHRS and CDR2 as YFSETQ. The CDR3 DNA sequence: TGCGCCAGCCAAGCCGGGGAAGGGGGCCCTCAATCGGCCCTCCACTTT. Its protein product is CASQAGEGGPQSALHF.

The V gene is TRBV18, the J gene TRBJ1-4, with 7 bases lining up with TRBD1. In germline, CDR1 is KGHSH, CDR2 LQKENI. The CDR3 runs 15 residues. J was trimmed by 5 bases and V by 3 bases; bases with no gene match: 6. CDR3 region: CASSPTGRGNEKLFF. CDR3 nucleotide sequence: TGTGCCAGCTCACCGACAGGGAGAGGGAATGAAAAACTGTTTTTT.

V gene TRBV7-9 combines with J gene TRBJ2-7; TRBD1 is a possible D gene (5 bases). V was shortened by 2 bases and J by 4 bases, with 18 bases between the two germline ends. Germline-derived CDR1 and CDR2 are SEHNR and FQNEAQ (reference sequence). The CDR3 extends over 16 amino acids. The CDR3 DNA reads TGTGCCAGCAGCTTAAAGAGGAAGACAGAAACTTACGAGCAGTACTTC. It encodes CASSLKRKTETYEQYF.

The sample holds one count of this clone. The V and J genes are TRBV27 and TRBJ2-1, with TRBD2 identical over 13 bases. CDR1 MNHEY and CDR2 SMNVEV come from the germline V gene (reference sequence). The CDR3 contains 19 residues. Trimming removed 3 bases from V and 4 bases from J; junction bases left unmatched: 12. CDR3 sequence: CASSFQVTSGRAGYNEQFF. CDR3 sequence (DNA): TGTGCCAGCAGTTTCCAAGTCACTAGCGGGAGGGCCGGTTACAATGAGCAGTTCTTC.

The V gene is TRBV13, the J gene TRBJ2-6; D gene ambiguous. The ends were cut back, 3 bases at V and 2 bases at J, with 8 bases in the middle. The CDR3 length is 15 residues. CDR1 is PRHDT and CDR2 is FYEKMQ in the germline V gene (reference sequence). The CDR3 protein is CASSFRQAGANVLTF. The CDR3 nucleotides read TGTGCCAGCAGCTTTCGCCAGGCTGGGGCCAACGTCCTGACTTTC.

The rearrangement joins TRBV6-1 to TRBJ1-2; no reliable D call. This CDR3 is 16 amino acids long. Trimming removed 3 bases from V and 0 bases from J, with 14 bases in between. From germline, CDR1 is MNHNS and CDR2 SASEGT. The CDR3 DNA reads as TGTGCCAGCAGTGAGCGGAGGGAATTAGCTAACTATGGCTACACCTTC. Its protein is CASSERRELANYGYTF.

The rearrangement links TRBV6-5 to TRBJ2-7; D might be TRBD1 (6 bases). The CDR3 length is 15 residues. The germline V gene encodes CDR1 MNHEY and CDR2 SVGAGI. V was shortened by 4 bases and J by 3 bases, with 16 bases between the two germline ends. Here the CDR3 reads CASSWTKGHRYEQYF. The CDR3, as DNA: TGTGCCAGCAGTTGGACCAAGGGACATCGCTACGAGCAGTACTTC.